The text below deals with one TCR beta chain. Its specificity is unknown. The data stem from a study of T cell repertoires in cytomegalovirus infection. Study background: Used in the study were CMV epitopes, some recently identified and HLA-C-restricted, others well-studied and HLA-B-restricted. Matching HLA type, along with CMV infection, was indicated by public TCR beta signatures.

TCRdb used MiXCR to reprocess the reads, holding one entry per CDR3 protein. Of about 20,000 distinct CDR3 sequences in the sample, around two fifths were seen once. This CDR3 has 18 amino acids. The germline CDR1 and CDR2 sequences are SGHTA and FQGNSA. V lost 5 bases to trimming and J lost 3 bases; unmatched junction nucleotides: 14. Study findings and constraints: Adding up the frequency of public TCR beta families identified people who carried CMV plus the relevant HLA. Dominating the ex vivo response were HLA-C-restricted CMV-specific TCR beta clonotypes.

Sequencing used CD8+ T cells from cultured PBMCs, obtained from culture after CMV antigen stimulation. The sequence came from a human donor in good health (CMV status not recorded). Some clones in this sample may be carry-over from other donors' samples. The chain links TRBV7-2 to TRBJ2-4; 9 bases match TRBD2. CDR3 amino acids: CASSPRRGGAGDKNIQYF. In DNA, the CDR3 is TGTGCCAGCAGCCCCAGGCGGGGGGGGGCTGGTGACAAAAACATTCAGTACTTC.